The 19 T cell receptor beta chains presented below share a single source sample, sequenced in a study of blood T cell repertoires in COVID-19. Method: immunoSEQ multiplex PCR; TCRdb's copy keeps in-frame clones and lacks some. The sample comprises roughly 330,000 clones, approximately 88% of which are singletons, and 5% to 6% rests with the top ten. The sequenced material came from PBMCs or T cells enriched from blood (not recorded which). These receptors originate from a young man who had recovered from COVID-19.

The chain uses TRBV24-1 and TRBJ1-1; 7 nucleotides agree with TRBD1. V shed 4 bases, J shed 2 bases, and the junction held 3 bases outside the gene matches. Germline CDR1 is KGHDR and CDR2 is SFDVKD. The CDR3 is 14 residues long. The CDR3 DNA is TGTGCCACCAGTGAGGGGACAGTTAACACTGAAGCTTTCTTT. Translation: CATSEGTVNTEAFF.

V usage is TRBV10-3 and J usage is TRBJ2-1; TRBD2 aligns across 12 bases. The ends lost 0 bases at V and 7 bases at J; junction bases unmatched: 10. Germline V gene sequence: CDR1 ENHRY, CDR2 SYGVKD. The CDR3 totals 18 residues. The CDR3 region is CAISESWLAGGLENEQFF. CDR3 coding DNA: TGTGCCATCAGTGAGTCGTGGCTAGCGGGGGGGCTTGAGAATGAGCAGTTCTTC.

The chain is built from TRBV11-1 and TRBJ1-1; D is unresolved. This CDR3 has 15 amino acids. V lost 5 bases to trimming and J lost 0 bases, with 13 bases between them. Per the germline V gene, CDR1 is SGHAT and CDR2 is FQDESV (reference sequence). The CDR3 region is CASSRTAGMNTEAFF. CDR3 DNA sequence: TGTGCCAGCAGCCGAACAGCGGGTATGAACACTGAAGCTTTCTTT.

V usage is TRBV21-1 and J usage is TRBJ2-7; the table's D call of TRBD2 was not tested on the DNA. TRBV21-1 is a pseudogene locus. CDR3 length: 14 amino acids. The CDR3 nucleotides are TGTGCCAGCAGACACTCCCGAGGACGGGGGGAGCAGTACTTC. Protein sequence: CASRHSRGRGEQYF.

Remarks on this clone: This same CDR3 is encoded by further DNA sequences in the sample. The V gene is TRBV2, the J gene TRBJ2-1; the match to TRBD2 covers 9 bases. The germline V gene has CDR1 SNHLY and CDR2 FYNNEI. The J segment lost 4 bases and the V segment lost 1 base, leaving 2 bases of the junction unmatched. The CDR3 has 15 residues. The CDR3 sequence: CASSEGLAGYNEQFF. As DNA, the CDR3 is TGTGCCAGCAGTGAAGGCCTAGCGGGGTACAATGAGCAGTTCTTC.

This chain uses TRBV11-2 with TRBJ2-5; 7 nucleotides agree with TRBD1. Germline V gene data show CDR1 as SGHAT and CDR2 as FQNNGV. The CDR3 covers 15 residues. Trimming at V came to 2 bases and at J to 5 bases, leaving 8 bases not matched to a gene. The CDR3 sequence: CASSLRGGGLETQYF. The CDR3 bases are TGTGCCAGCAGCTTAAGAGGGGGCGGTTTGGAGACCCAGTACTTC. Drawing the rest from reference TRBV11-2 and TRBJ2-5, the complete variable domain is EAGVAQSPRYKIIEKRQSVAFWCNPISGHATLYWYQQILGQGPKLLIQFQNNGVVDDSQLPKDRFSAERLKGVDSTLKIQPAKLEDSAVYLCASSLRGGGLETQYFGPGTRLLVL.

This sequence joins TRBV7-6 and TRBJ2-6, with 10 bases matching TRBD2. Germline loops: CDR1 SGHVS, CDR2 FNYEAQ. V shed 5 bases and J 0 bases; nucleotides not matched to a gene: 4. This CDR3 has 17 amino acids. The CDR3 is CASSPQRGGSGANVLTF. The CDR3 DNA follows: TGTGCCAGCAGCCCTCAGCGGGGGGGCTCTGGGGCCAACGTCCTGACTTTC.

The CDR3 reads CAWSVSRVGTDTQYF. The CDR3 DNA is TGTGCCTGGAGTGTTTCCAGGGTCGGCACAGATACGCAGTATTTT. This chain joins TRBV30 and TRBJ2-3, with D possibly being TRBD1 (5 bases). CDR1 is GTSNPN and CDR2 is SVGIG in the germline V gene (reference sequence). The CDR3 is made up of 15 amino acids. V was trimmed by 0 bases and J by 1 base, leaving 11 bases between them.

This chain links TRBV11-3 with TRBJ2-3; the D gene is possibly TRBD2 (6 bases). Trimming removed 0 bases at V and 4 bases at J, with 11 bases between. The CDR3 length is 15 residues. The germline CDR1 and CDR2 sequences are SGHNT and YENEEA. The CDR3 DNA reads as TGTGCCAGCAGCTTAGATCGCCCGGGAGCAGATACGCAGTATTTT. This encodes CASSLDRPGADTQYF.

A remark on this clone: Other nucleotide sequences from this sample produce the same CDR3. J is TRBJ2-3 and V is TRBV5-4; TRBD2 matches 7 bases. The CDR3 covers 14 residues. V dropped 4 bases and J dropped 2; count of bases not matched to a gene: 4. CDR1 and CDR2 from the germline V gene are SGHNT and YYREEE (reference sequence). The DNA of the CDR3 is TGTGCCAGCAGCCCCCGGGACTACACAGATACGCAGTATTTT. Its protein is CASSPRDYTDTQYF.

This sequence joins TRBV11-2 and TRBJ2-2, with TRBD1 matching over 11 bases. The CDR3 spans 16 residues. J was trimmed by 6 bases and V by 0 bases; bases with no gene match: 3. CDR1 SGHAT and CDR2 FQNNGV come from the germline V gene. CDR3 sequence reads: CASSLEGQGGSGELFF. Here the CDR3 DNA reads TGTGCCAGCAGCTTAGAGGGACAGGGGGGTTCCGGGGAGCTGTTTTTT.

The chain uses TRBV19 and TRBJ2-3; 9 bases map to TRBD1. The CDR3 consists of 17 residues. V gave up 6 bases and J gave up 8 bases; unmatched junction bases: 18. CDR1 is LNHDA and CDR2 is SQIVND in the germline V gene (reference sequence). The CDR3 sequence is CASSRDVADRGRGTQYF. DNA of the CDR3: TGTGCCAGTAGCAGGGATGTCGCGGACAGGGGCAGGGGTACGCAGTATTTT.

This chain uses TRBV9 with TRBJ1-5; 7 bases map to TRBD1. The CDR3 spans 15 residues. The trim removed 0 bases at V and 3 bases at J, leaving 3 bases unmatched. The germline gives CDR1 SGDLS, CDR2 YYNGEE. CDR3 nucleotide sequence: TGTGCCAGCAGCGTAGGGGGACAGAACAATCAGCCCCAGCATTTT. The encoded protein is CASSVGGQNNQPQHF.

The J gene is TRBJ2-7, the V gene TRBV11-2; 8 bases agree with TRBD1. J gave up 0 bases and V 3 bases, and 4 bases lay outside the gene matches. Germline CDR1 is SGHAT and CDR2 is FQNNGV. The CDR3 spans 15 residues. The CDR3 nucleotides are TGTGCCAGCAGCTTGAATACAGGGGGCTCCTACGAGCAGTACTTC. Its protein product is CASSLNTGGSYEQYF.

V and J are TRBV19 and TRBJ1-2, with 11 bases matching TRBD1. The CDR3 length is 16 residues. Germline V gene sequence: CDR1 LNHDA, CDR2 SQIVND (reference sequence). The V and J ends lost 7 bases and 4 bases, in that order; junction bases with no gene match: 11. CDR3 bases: TGTGCCAGTATTGGGACAGGGGGTCGATTGGGCTATGGCTACACCTTC. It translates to CASIGTGGRLGYGYTF. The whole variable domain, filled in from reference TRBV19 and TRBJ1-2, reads DGGITQSPKYLFRKEGQNVTLSCEQNLNHDAMYWYRQDPGQGLRLIYYSQIVNDFQKGDIAEGYSVSREKKESFPLTVTSAQKNPTAFYLCASIGTGGRLGYGYTFGSGTRLTVV.

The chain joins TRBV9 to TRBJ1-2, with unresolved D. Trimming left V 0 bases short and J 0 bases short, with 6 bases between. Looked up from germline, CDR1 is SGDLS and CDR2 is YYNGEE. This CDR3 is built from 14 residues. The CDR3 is CASSVGSANYGYTF. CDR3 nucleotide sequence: TGTGCCAGCAGCGTAGGTTCAGCTAACTATGGCTACACCTTC.

The CDR3 DNA sequence: TGTGCCAGCAGACCTGGACGGAGGGCGGTTTCCTATAATTCACCCCTCCACTTT. It yields the protein CASRPGRRAVSYNSPLHF. The gene calls are TRBV3-1 (or the pseudogene TRBV3-2) and TRBJ1-6; D is uncertain. This CDR3 is built from 18 residues. V was clipped by 6 bases and J by 1 base, with 19 bases between them. The germline V gene has CDR1 LGHDT and CDR2 YNNKEL (reference sequence).

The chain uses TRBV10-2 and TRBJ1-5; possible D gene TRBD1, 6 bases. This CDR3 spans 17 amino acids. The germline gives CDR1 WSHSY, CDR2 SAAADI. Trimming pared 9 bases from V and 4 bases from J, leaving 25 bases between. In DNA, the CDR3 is TGCGCCAGTAGGACAGCTCAACCCAATGAGTTAAATCAGCCCCAGCATTTT. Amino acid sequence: CASRTAQPNELNQPQHF.

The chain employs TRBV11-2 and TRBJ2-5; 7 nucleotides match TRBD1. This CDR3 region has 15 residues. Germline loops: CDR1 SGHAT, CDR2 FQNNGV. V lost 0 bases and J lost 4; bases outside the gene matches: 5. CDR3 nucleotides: TGTGCCAGCAGCTTAGATCAGGGGGTTCTAGAGACCCAGTACTTC. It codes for CASSLDQGVLETQYF.